This T cell receptor (beta chain) was recorded in a study of regulatory T cells. The study's findings and limits: Hydrophobic residues at CDR3 positions 6 and 7 were enriched in conventional CD4+ T cells of CD3G-deficient patients.

Points on this clone: No antigen is known for it.

The CDR3 extends over 14 amino acids. CDR1 is SGHRS, CDR2 YFSETQ, per germline. The J segment lost 5 bases and the V segment lost 0 bases, leaving 4 bases of the junction unmatched. Two CD3G-deficient patients had more severe autoimmunity; all had some. Amplification used 52 TRBV primers and 13 TRBJ primers. Clones were read by immunoSEQ multiplex PCR, and TCRdb kept only the in-frame ones, dropping some. The table lists about 15,000 clones, 65% to 90% of them singletons. The chain combines TRBV5-1 with TRBJ2-5, with 7 bases that match TRBD1. Material: conventional CD4+ T cells sorted from blood. The receptor was isolated from a person in their twenties or thirties with CD3G deficiency. Written as DNA, the CDR3 is TGCGCCAGCAGCTTGGGGAGACAGGGCGAGACCCAGTACTTC. Protein product: CASSLGRQGETQYF. The full variable domain, its missing parts supplied by reference TRBV5-1 and TRBJ2-5, is KAGVTQTPRYLIKTRGQQVTLSCSPISGHRSVSWYQQTPGQGLQFLFEYFSETQRNKGNFPGRFSGRQFSNSRSEMNVSTLELGDSALYLCASSLGRQGETQYFGPGTRLLVL.